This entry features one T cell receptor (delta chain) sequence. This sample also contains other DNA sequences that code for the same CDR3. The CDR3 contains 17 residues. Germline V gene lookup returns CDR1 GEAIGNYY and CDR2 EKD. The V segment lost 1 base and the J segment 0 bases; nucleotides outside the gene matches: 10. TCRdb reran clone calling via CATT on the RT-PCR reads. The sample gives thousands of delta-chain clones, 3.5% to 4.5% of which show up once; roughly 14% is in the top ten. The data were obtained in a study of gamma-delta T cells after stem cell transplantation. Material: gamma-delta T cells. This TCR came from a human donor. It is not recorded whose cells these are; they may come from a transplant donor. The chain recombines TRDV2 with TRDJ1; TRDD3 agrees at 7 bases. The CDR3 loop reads CACDTLGGRVYTDKLIF. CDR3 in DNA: TGTGCCTGTGACACTCTGGGGGGTAGAGTATACACCGATAAACTCATCTTT.